These 23 T cell receptor beta chains originate from one sample sequenced in a study of blood T cell repertoires in COVID-19. Assay: immunoSEQ multiplex PCR; the TCRdb copy retains only in-frame clones and omits some. The sample has about 160,000 clones, 78% seen once. What was sequenced was peripheral blood. These receptors came from a woman aged 80 or over with acute or convalescent COVID-19.

This rearrangement joins TRBV6-5 to TRBJ1-2; maybe TRBD1 (6 bases). The germline gives CDR1 MNHEY, CDR2 SVGAGI. The CDR3 covers 15 residues. V dropped 2 bases and J dropped 7 bases, with 17 bases sitting between them. CDR3 protein: CASSYGQGLIGGYTF. DNA of the CDR3: TGTGCCAGCAGTTACGGCCAGGGGTTAATCGGTGGCTACACCTTC.

The chain combines TRBV6-1 with TRBJ1-3; 10 bases align to TRBD1. The length of the CDR3 is 15 residues. Germline V gives CDR1 MNHNS, CDR2 SASEGT. V was pared by 2 bases and J by 4 bases, with 2 bases of the junction left unmatched. The CDR3: CASSERTGGGNTIYF. The CDR3, as DNA: TGTGCCAGCAGTGAAAGGACAGGGGGAGGAAACACCATATATTTT.

The chain combines TRBV12-3 or TRBV12-4 with TRBJ2-7; no definite D call. Trimming took 5 bases from V and 2 from J, leaving 7 bases between them. The CDR3 runs 12 residues. The CDR3 DNA is TGTGCCAGCAGTAGAGCTACCTACGAGCAGTACTTC. This translates into CASSRATYEQYF.

The chain links TRBV5-1 to TRBJ1-2; possibly TRBD1 for D (6 bases). The V gene's germline CDR1 is SGHRS and CDR2 YFSETQ. V lost 2 bases to trimming and J lost 0 bases, with 11 bases between them. This CDR3 spans 15 amino acids. The chain's CDR3 is CASSLGDTSNYGYTF. CDR3 DNA sequence: TGCGCCAGCAGCTTAGGGGACACTTCTAACTATGGCTACACCTTC.

As regards this clone: Its ends do not fully match the called genes, so a read error is possible. The chain uses TRBV6-5 and TRBJ2-7; TRBD1 is a possible D gene (6 bases). The CDR3 extends over 13 amino acids. Germline CDR1 is MNHEY and CDR2 is SVGAGI. The CDR3 sequence is CASSDSGVGEQYF. CDR3 DNA: TGTGCCAGCAGTGACTCAGGGGTTGGAGAGCAGTACTTC.

The rearrangement joins TRBV28 to TRBJ1-5, with TRBD1 identical over 7 bases. This CDR3 has 20 residues. Germline loops: CDR1 MDHEN, CDR2 SYDVKM. J was trimmed by 1 base and V by 6 bases; bases with no gene match: 21. CDR3 in amino acids: CASSFTQTGMWGLSNQPQHF. DNA for the CDR3: TGTGCCAGCAGCTTCACACAGACAGGGATGTGGGGATTGAGCAATCAGCCCCAGCATTTT.

The chain combines TRBV11-2 with TRBJ1-2, with 7 nucleotides matching TRBD1. Germline trimming cut 1 base from V and 2 bases from J; bases unmatched to any gene: 16. Germline assignment: CDR1 SGHAT and CDR2 FQNNGV. The CDR3 is made up of 19 amino acids. The CDR3 bases are TGTGCCAGCAGCTTAGGGAGGCCGGGACAGCTTTTTCTCAACTATGGCTACACCTTC. Its translation is CASSLGRPGQLFLNYGYTF.

This chain joins TRBV5-1 and TRBJ2-1; 7 nucleotides line up with TRBD2. Trimming took 4 bases from V and 3 from J; bases not matched to a gene: 10. The germline CDR1 and CDR2 sequences are SGHRS and YFSETQ. This CDR3 is 16 amino acids long. CDR3 region: CASSPATGTNYNEQFF. CDR3 DNA: TGCGCCAGCAGCCCCGCCACCGGGACTAACTACAATGAGCAGTTCTTC.

The rearrangement links TRBV12-3 or TRBV12-4 to TRBJ2-7; tentatively, D is TRBD1 (6 bases). The CDR3 covers 12 residues. V was shortened by 2 bases and J by 5 bases, with 7 bases between the two germline ends. CDR3 sequence (DNA): TGTGCCAGCAGTTTAAACAGGGACGAGCAGTACTTC. Amino acid sequence: CASSLNRDEQYF.

The chain is built from TRBV10-1 and TRBJ1-2; a weak D match, TRBD1 (5 bases). V lost 4 bases and J lost 6, with 15 bases in between. This CDR3 region has 14 residues. Germline lookup yields CDR1 WNHNN and CDR2 SYGVQD (reference sequence). The CDR3 here is CASSGTGEGDGYTF. The CDR3 nucleotides read TGCGCCAGCAGTGGAACAGGAGAAGGGGATGGCTACACCTTC.

The chain couples TRBV27 to TRBJ2-7; weak D call: TRBD2 (6 bases). The CDR3 has 19 residues. CDR1 and CDR2 from the germline V gene are MNHEY and SMNVEV (reference sequence). V was trimmed by 0 bases and J by 4 bases, leaving 25 bases between them. DNA of the CDR3: TGTGCCAGCAGTTTATCAGTACGGGGGACGGTCTCAACGGGGTACGAGCAGTACTTC. Protein: CASSLSVRGTVSTGYEQYF.

Here the CDR3 DNA reads TGTGCCAGCAGATCCGGGACAGTTCTTTCCTTTGAGCAGTACTTC. Protein product: CASRSGTVLSFEQYF. The chain recombines TRBV6-5 with TRBJ2-7, with 7 bases that match TRBD1. This CDR3 is built from 15 residues. Germline V lookup: CDR1 MNHEY, CDR2 SVGAGI. Trimming took 6 bases from V and 7 from J; bases not matched to a gene: 15.

The chain links TRBV30 to TRBJ1-5, with D maybe TRBD1 (5 bases). The germline V and J ends were trimmed by 0 bases and 7 bases, with 10 bases remaining between them. This CDR3 region has 13 residues. Germline V lookup: CDR1 GTSNPN, CDR2 SVGIG (reference sequence). In DNA form, the CDR3 reads TGTGCCTGGAGTGTAGCAGGGAAACAGCCCCAGCATTTT. This sequence encodes CAWSVAGKQPQHF.

V usage is TRBV28 and J usage is TRBJ2-1; a possible D gene is TRBD2 (5 bases). The CDR3 covers 12 residues. CDR1 and CDR2 (germline): MDHEN, SYDVKM. V lost 2 bases, J lost 12 bases, and 11 bases lay in between. The CDR3 DNA reads TGTGCCAGCAGTTTACGCGGGCAAGCGCAGTTCTTC. It is translated as CASSLRGQAQFF.

As to this clone: In the same sample, other DNA sequences code for this CDR3. CDR3 DNA: TGCGCCAGCAGCTCACAGGGGAACACTGAAGCTTTCTTT. Translating it yields CASSSQGNTEAFF. The chain is built from TRBV5-1 and TRBJ1-1; TRBD1 might be the D (6 bases). Per germline, CDR1 SGHRS and CDR2 YFSETQ. V lost 3 bases and J 1 base, leaving 7 bases between the germline ends. The CDR3 has 13 residues.

V is TRBV5-6 and J is TRBJ1-2; the D is unclear. Germline V gives CDR1 SGHDT, CDR2 YYEEEE. The CDR3 length is 13 residues. V lost 1 base and J 8 bases, leaving 12 bases between the germline ends. CDR3 sequence reads: CASSLPPGRGYTF. Here the CDR3 DNA reads TGTGCCAGCAGCTTGCCACCAGGCAGGGGCTACACCTTC.

V and J are TRBV6-5 and TRBJ2-2; 7 nucleotides line up with TRBD2. Germline V gene lookup returns CDR1 MNHEY and CDR2 SVGAGI. This CDR3 comprises 15 residues. Trimming cost V 0 bases and J 4 bases; bases outside gene matches: 2. CDR3 bases: TGTGCCAGCAGTTACTCGGGAGGGATCACCGGGGAGCTGTTTTTT. It translates to CASSYSGGITGELFF.

The CDR3 DNA follows: TGTGCCAGCAGCCCAACAGGGGATAATTCACCCCTCCACTTT. Its protein product is CASSPTGDNSPLHF. This chain uses TRBV6-2 or TRBV6-3 with TRBJ1-6; TRBD1 matches 7 bases. V dropped 6 bases and J dropped 5; count of bases not matched to a gene: 4. The CDR3 is 14 amino acids. The germline CDR1 and CDR2 sequences are MNHEY and SVGEGT.

A single count supports this clone. The V call is TRBV6-6, the J call TRBJ1-1; 9 bases match TRBD1. The CDR3 loop spans 15 amino acids. The V segment lost 6 bases and the J segment 1 base; nucleotides outside the gene matches: 6. Germline CDR1 and CDR2: MNHNY and SVGAGI (reference sequence). The CDR3 coding sequence is TGTGCCAGCAGAGACCGGGACAGGGCGAACACTGAAGCTTTCTTT. Amino acids: CASRDRDRANTEAFF.

This chain joins TRBV28 and TRBJ1-1, with 8 bases that match TRBD1. CDR3 size: 15 residues. V was clipped by 2 bases and J by 1 base; unmatched bases: 3. Germline V gives CDR1 MDHEN, CDR2 SYDVKM. The CDR3 nucleotides read TGTGCCAGCAGTTTAGGGACAGGTGCGAACACTGAAGCTTTCTTT. Protein: CASSLGTGANTEAFF.

The chain joins TRBV5-4 to TRBJ2-1, with TRBD2 matching over 8 bases. V lost 1 base to trimming and J lost 7 bases; unmatched junction nucleotides: 13. In germline, CDR1 is SGHNT, CDR2 YYREEE (reference sequence). This CDR3 has 17 amino acids. This CDR3 reads CASSLPPGLEKSNEQFF. The CDR3 DNA follows: TGTGCCAGCAGCTTGCCTCCGGGACTAGAGAAGTCAAATGAGCAGTTCTTC. The entire variable domain, with the rest obtained from reference TRBV5-4 and TRBJ2-1, is as follows: ETGVTQSPTHLIKTRGQQVTLRCSSQSGHNTVSWYQQALGQGPQFIFQYYREEENGRGNFPPRFSGLQFPNYSSELNVNALELDDSALYLCASSLPPGLEKSNEQFFGPGTRLTVL.

This chain uses TRBV9 with TRBJ1-1; D gene ambiguous. The CDR3 covers 14 residues. The germline CDR1 and CDR2 sequences are SGDLS and YYNGEE. V was clipped by 4 bases and J by 1 base, with 11 bases between them. CDR3 DNA: TGTGCCAGCAGCCCCCCCGCAGGGAACACTGAAGCTTTCTTT. This gives the protein CASSPPAGNTEAFF.

This rearrangement joins TRBV29-1 to TRBJ2-3; D remains unclear. The CDR3 length is 13 residues. V lost 5 bases to trimming and J lost 0 bases, with 9 bases between them. Germline assignment: CDR1 SQVTM and CDR2 ANQGSEA. CDR3 amino acids: CSVQGQSTDTQYF. CDR3 bases: TGCAGCGTTCAAGGTCAGAGCACAGATACGCAGTATTTT.